This TCR beta chain was found in a study of blood T cells in healthy people across ages. On the study more broadly: Template switching captured about one barcoded beta molecule per two T cells.

The CDR3 runs 11 residues. Germline loops: CDR1 SGHAT, CDR2 FQNNGV. Trimming removed 8 bases at V and 7 bases at J, with 9 bases between. With a J-beta primer mix and a sample-barcoded 5' primer, a second PCR ran roughly 7 to 11 cycles. Each CDR3 protein is one row after TCRdb ran MiXCR on the 5' RACE reads. The repertoire holds roughly 1 million distinct CDR3 sequences, with 25% as singletons. This same sample was also taken into another study, of T cells of mothers and their children.

The sample taken for sequencing was blood. The sequence came from a girl aged 2-10 years in good health. This chain joins TRBV11-2 and TRBJ2-4; D ambiguous. The chain's CDR3 is CASGLQNIQYF. CDR3 sequence (DNA): TGTGCCAGCGGCCTTCAGAACATTCAGTACTTC.